The 16 T cell receptor beta chains below come from one sample, sequenced in a study of T cells in Graves' hyperthyroidism and ophthalmopathy. Researchers took RNA transcripts and amplified the TCR beta CDR3 regions from them. HTBI primers were employed in a first-round RT-PCR of the TCR CDR3. MiXCR, applied by TCRdb to the multiplex PCR reads, yields one record per CDR3 protein. The sample lists about 350,000 distinct CDR3 sequences, roughly 20% seen once, with 15% to 19% in the top ten. What was sequenced was blood. The receptors derive from a woman aged 40 to 55 with Graves' ophthalmopathy.

This clonotype was counted ten times or more. V is TRBV7-2 and J is TRBJ1-2; 11 bases match TRBD1. The CDR3 is made up of 15 amino acids. V gave up 1 base and J gave up 8 bases; unmatched junction bases: 6. Germline V gene sequence: CDR1 SGHTA, CDR2 FQGNSA. DNA for the CDR3: TGTGCCAGCAGCTTAGGAGGACAGGGGGCGCGCGGCTACACCTTC. Translation gives CASSLGGQGARGYTF.

This clonotype was detected a few times. V is TRBV6-1 and J is TRBJ1-2, with 7 bases aligning to TRBD1. Losses at the gene ends were 7 bases for V and 0 bases for J; bases not matched to a gene: 2. Germline V gene data show CDR1 as MNHNS and CDR2 as SASEGT. The CDR3 runs to 13 residues. The CDR3 region has the DNA TGTGCCAGCACTGGGACAGCTAACTATGGCTACACCTTC. The encoded protein is CASTGTANYGYTF.

This clonotype was seen many times. The chain joins TRBV19 to TRBJ2-7, with a possible D match to TRBD2 (6 bases). This CDR3 is built from 15 residues. The germline V and J ends were trimmed by 3 bases and 0 bases, with 12 bases remaining between them. CDR1 and CDR2 from the germline V gene are LNHDA and SQIVND (reference sequence). The CDR3 nucleotides are TGTGCCAGTAGTATGCCCGGGACTGTCTCCTACGAGCAGTACTTC. Translated, it gives CASSMPGTVSYEQYF.

The genes are TRBV28 and TRBJ1-5; 10 positions match TRBD1. The CDR3 extends over 15 amino acids. With V trimmed by 3 bases and J by 6 bases, 5 bases remained unmatched. Germline V lookup: CDR1 MDHEN, CDR2 SYDVKM. The CDR3 reads CASSLRDRGIQPQHF. The CDR3 DNA reads TGTGCCAGCAGTTTGAGGGACAGGGGTATTCAGCCCCAGCATTTT.

This clonotype was counted many times. The chain uses TRBV9 and TRBJ2-5, with 7 nucleotides matching TRBD1. The CDR3 is made up of 14 amino acids. Trimming cost V 4 bases and J 6 bases; bases outside gene matches: 9. Germline V gene sequence: CDR1 SGDLS, CDR2 YYNGEE. The CDR3 DNA sequence: TGTGCCAGCAGCCCAAGGGGGCCCCACCAGACCCAGTACTTC. Residues: CASSPRGPHQTQYF.

At least ten counts were recorded for this clonotype. The chain joins TRBV7-2 to TRBJ1-2; 7 positions match TRBD1. CDR3 length: 14 amino acids. The germline CDR1 and CDR2 sequences are SGHTA and FQGNSA. V lost 5 bases to trimming and J lost 5 bases; unmatched junction nucleotides: 8. This CDR3 is CASSTQTGSYGYTF. CDR3 nucleotides: TGTGCCAGCAGCACTCAGACAGGGTCTTATGGCTACACCTTC.

This clonotype was picked up many times. The chain is built from TRBV12-3 or TRBV12-4 and TRBJ2-2, with no clear D. This CDR3 spans 12 amino acids. V gave up 7 bases and J gave up 5 bases, with 8 bases separating them. The CDR3 spells CASTVRTGELFF. The CDR3 region has the DNA TGTGCCAGCACCGTCAGGACCGGGGAGCTGTTTTTT.

This clonotype was observed many times. The chain carries TRBV7-9 and TRBJ2-7; 12 positions agree with TRBD2. CDR1 and CDR2 (germline): SEHNR, FQNEAQ (reference sequence). The CDR3 length is 15 residues. Unmatched junction bases numbered 5, after V lost 4 bases and J lost 4 bases. The DNA for the CDR3 is TGTGCCAGCAGCTCAGATGGGACTAGCGGGTACGAGCAGTACTTC. This encodes CASSSDGTSGYEQYF.

This clonotype was seen ten or more times. The rearrangement links TRBV29-1 to TRBJ1-1, with 8 bases identical to TRBD1. The trim removed 6 bases at V and 1 base at J, leaving 1 base unmatched. The CDR3 is 12 residues long. CDR1 is SQVTM and CDR2 is ANQGSEA in the germline V gene. DNA of the CDR3: TGCAGCGTAGGGACAGGGAACACTGAAGCTTTCTTT. Its translation is CSVGTGNTEAFF.

The chain combines TRBV4-3 with TRBJ1-1, with no clear D. The length of the CDR3 is 14 residues. Germline CDR1 and CDR2: LGHNA and YSLEER. Trimming removed 1 base at V and 10 bases at J, with 16 bases between. This chain's CDR3 is CASSQGRSGLGAFF. The CDR3, as DNA: TGCGCCAGCAGCCAAGGGAGGTCTGGACTGGGAGCTTTCTTT.

This clonotype has at least ten counts. This rearrangement joins TRBV19 to TRBJ1-1, with D perhaps TRBD1 (5 bases). The CDR3 consists of 13 residues. The V and J ends lost 5 bases and 4 bases respectively, with 11 bases between them. Germline CDR1 LNHDA, CDR2 SQIVND (reference sequence). CDR3 sequence reads: CASSATTGTEAFF. The CDR3 DNA reads as TGTGCCAGTAGTGCCACAACAGGCACTGAAGCTTTCTTT.

This clonotype was picked up many times. The gene calls are TRBV12-3 or TRBV12-4 and TRBJ2-2; possibly TRBD1 for D (6 bases). The CDR3 has 14 residues. The V end lost 8 bases, the J end lost 0 bases, and 10 bases lay between the germline ends. Written as DNA, the CDR3 is TGTGCCAGCTTGACAGGCGCGAACACCGGGGAGCTGTTTTTT. Its protein is CASLTGANTGELFF.

Ten or more counts support this clonotype. The chain uses TRBV29-1 and TRBJ2-7; 9 bases match TRBD1. The CDR3 spans 15 residues. The junction had 11 bases not matched to a gene; V was cut back by 1 base and J by 7 bases. CDR1 SQVTM and CDR2 ANQGSEA come from the germline V gene. CDR3: CSVEGAPGQGREQYF. As DNA, the CDR3 is TGCAGCGTTGAAGGTGCTCCGGGACAGGGCAGGGAGCAGTACTTC.

The chain has TRBV6-1 and TRBJ1-5, with 7 nucleotides matching TRBD1. The CDR3 is 16 residues long. Trimming took 4 bases from V and 4 from J; bases not matched to a gene: 10. CDR1 and CDR2 from the germline V gene are MNHNS and SASEGT. The CDR3 coding sequence is TGTGCCAGCAGTGGCCCGACAGGGTTGGGAAATCAGCCCCAGCATTTT. Its protein is CASSGPTGLGNQPQHF.

This clonotype was detected only a few times. The chain carries TRBV7-9 and TRBJ2-4; D perhaps matches TRBD2 (6 bases). Trimming pared 5 bases from V and 3 bases from J, leaving 14 bases between. CDR3 length: 15 residues. From germline, CDR1 is SEHNR and CDR2 FQNEAQ (reference sequence). The CDR3, as DNA: TGTGCCAGCAGCACTAGCCCGCTTAGCAAAAACATTCAGTACTTC. This encodes CASSTSPLSKNIQYF.

This clonotype has a count of ten or more. The chain uses TRBV28 and TRBJ2-7; 9 nucleotides agree with TRBD1. Germline V CDR1 and CDR2: MDHEN, SYDVKM. After removal of 2 bases from V and 4 bases from J, the junction contained 3 bases not matched to a gene. The CDR3 covers 14 residues. In DNA form, the CDR3 reads TGTGCCAGCAGTTTAAGGGACAGGGTATACGAGCAGTACTTC. Its translation is CASSLRDRVYEQYF.